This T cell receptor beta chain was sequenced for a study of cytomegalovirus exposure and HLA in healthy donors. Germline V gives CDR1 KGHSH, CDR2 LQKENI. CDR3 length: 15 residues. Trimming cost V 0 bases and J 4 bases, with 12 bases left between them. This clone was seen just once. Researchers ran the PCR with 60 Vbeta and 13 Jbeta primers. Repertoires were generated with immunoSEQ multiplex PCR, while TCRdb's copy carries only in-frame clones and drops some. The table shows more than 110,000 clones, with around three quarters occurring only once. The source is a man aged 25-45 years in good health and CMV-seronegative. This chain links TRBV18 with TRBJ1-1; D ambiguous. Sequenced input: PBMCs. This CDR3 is CASSPPLAVSTEAFF. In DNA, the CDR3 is TGTGCCAGCTCACCACCGCTTGCGGTTAGCACTGAAGCTTTCTTT.